The present T cell receptor (beta chain) was sequenced within a study of T cells after posttransplantation cyclophosphamide (dated by TCRdb to 2016 to 2017). Study-level background: T cell repertoire reconstitution was tracked by TRB sequencing after myeloablative bone marrow transplantation in which posttransplantation cyclophosphamide was used as GVHD prophylaxis. Samples from around 35 PTCy-treated patients and under 20 related bone marrow donors of those patients were subjected to antigen receptor sequencing. TRB sequencing was performed on blood from all 35 or so PTCy patients with 1-year posttransplant specimens. In 3 patients, TRB sequencing was also performed on up to 3 more blood samples taken 2 to 5.2 years after transplant, and in several patients, pretransplant blood was also TRB-sequenced. Because TRA and TRB clonality correlated tightly in roughly nine samples, the subsequent TCR analyses were limited to TRB only. Public TRB sequences were checked against a database of over 3,500 sequences associated with responses to pathogens, tumor antigens, self-antigens and alloantigens.

Study-wide conclusions, independent of this receptor: Donor-recipient similarity was low at 1-2 months but increased during the first year, and donor CD8+ memory clones often dominated later blood repertoires. The TRB repertoires of T cells infiltrating skin or the GI tract showed only limited overlap with the TRB repertoires found in blood. Across the 45 to 55 patients, TRB clonality was highly associated with recipient CMV seropositivity and CMV reactivation, and diversity with PTCy was similar to that in the CNI/methotrexate controls.

This clone came up many times. No antigen is known for it. The record has no base qualities; no much larger clone is one base away. The sample's treatment or condition label, decoded: high-dose cyclophosphamide on days +3 and +4 as single-agent GVHD prophylaxis. For conditioning, the PTCy patients got busulfan and fludarabine, then a related or unrelated marrow graft, followed by cyclophosphamide on days +3 and +4. PTCy-treated patients came from a prospective multi-institutional clinical trial. Peripheral blood and bone marrow mononuclear cells were isolated by Ficoll-Hypaque density centrifugation and cryopreserved. The junction shows trimming of 1 base on V and 4 bases on J, plus 6 bases between the germline ends. The cysteine opens and the phenylalanine closes a CDR3 of 13 amino acids. CDR3 DNA only is kept here, 39 bases in frame from base 1. In the germline V gene, CDR1 corresponds to LGHNA and CDR2 to YNFKEQ.

TRB sequencing was run on genomic DNA with either the immunoSEQ assay at survey resolution or the hsTCRB kit. The study's processing was this. The immunoSEQ software handled the initial read processing, while the LymphoSeq R package was used for the repertoire analyses. Clonality was calculated as 1 minus normalized Shannon entropy, and the Gini coefficient was also calculated for each TRB dataset. To infer phenotypes in unsorted samples, TRB sequences from sorted subsets of the recipient or donor were mapped onto the unsorted samples of the same recipient. This immuneACCESS table, as held by TCRdb, lists in-frame sequences with V and J called but not all clones. Of the missing ones, under half trace to an unresolved V gene in checked studies; the others have no known cause. For V, J and clone size, that table is used; D and trimming come from the DNA. Here the sample lists some 14,000 clones, none seen once only. 23% of the sample is in the top ten clones.

The TCR sequence derives from a female patient in her 40s who received an allogeneic stem cell transplant from a related donor, was CMV-positive, and had no GVHD. Some T cells seen after a transplant may have their origin in the graft donor. The sequence links TRBV4-2 to TRBJ2-3; the D gene is possibly TRBD1, with 5 bases matching. Material: PBMCs, obtained around 1,100 days after allogeneic stem cell transplant with posttransplant cyclophosphamide. DNA sequence: TGTGCCAGCAGCCAAGTACAGGCAGATACGCAGTATTTT. Translated, it reads CASSQVQADTQYF.